This record concerns one T cell receptor beta chain sequence. This entry is derived from a study of blood T cell repertoires in COVID-19. Overall study: Specimens from acute and convalescent COVID-19 originated in the United States, Italy and Spain. Sources were T cells, B-cell-depleted T cells, or PBMCs; the material itself was cDNA or gDNA.

Under the authors' procedure: For nucleated cells, counts were estimated from reference gene primer amplification. The table came from immunoSEQ multiplex PCR; TCRdb's copy has only in-frame clones and leaves some out. V and J calls and clone size follow that table, whereas D and trimming were derived from the DNA. The repertoire holds over 60,000 clones, with 80% to 90% as singletons. This clonotype originated in a man between 65 and 80 years old with active or convalescent COVID-19. The sequenced material came from peripheral blood.

CDR3 nucleotides: TGTGCCAGCAGCGGAGCACTAGCGGGAGGTGGGAGCGTGCAGTTCTTC. Protein sequence: CASSGALAGGGSVQFF. V gene TRBV9 combines with J gene TRBJ2-1; TRBD2 matches 12 bases. After removal of 3 bases from V and 12 bases from J, the junction contained 13 bases not matched to a gene. The CDR3 has 16 amino acids. The germline V gene encodes CDR1 SGDLS and CDR2 YYNGEE.